These T cell receptor beta chains were read from a single sample in a study of OX40 agonist ivuxolimab in advanced cancers. The assay was immunoSEQ multiplex PCR, and TCRdb's table has in-frame clones only and misses some. The sample lists 100,000 to 130,000 clones; 75% to 95% were seen once. The sequencing here drew on CD4+ or CD8+ T cells sorted from blood, taken in a trial of the OX40 agonist ivuxolimab. The origin of the receptors is an adult with an advanced solid tumor such as melanoma, head and neck, liver or kidney cancer. Each CDR3 is given with its conserved first and last residue. Each record gives: J gene, clone size, V gene, D gene, CDR3 protein, CDR3 DNA. A D gene is named only where the DNA matches it firmly. Only some rows state a clone size, as once, few, many or a class for expanded clones.

>TRBJ1-1|.|TRBV5-1|.
CASSSYRSNTEAFF
TGCGCCAGCAGCTCCTACAGGTCGAACACTGAAGCTTTCTTT
>TRBJ1-4|.|TRBV30|.
CAWSRATGEKLFF
TGTGCCTGGAGCCGGGCCACTGGGGAAAAACTGTTTTTT
>TRBJ2-3|.|TRBV5-1|TRBD2
CASSSWTSGSSDTQYF
TGCGCCAGCAGCTCCTGGACTAGCGGGAGTTCTGATACGCAGTATTTT
>TRBJ2-5|.|TRBV2|.
CASKIWVETQYF
TGTGCCAGCAAAATTTGGGTAGAGACCCAGTACTTC
>TRBJ1-2|.|TRBV18|TRBD1
CASSPQDGTGDGYTF
TGTGCCAGCTCACCGCAAGATGGGACAGGGGATGGCTACACCTTC
>TRBJ2-7|.|TRBV30|.
CAWRRGPGEQYF
TGTGCCTGGAGGCGGGGGCCCGGGGAGCAGTACTTC
>TRBJ2-1|.|TRBV25-1|.
CDYRVLNEQFF
TGTGACTACAGGGTACTCAATGAGCAGTTCTTC
>TRBJ1-2|.|TRBV5-4|.
CASSHKQDNYGYTF
TGTGCCAGCAGCCACAAACAAGACAACTATGGCTACACCTTC
>TRBJ2-7|once|TRBV6-5|.
CASSYRRVGYEQYF
TGTGCCAGCAGTTACCGCAGGGTCGGATACGAGCAGTACTTC
>TRBJ1-1|once|TRBV19|.
CASSTQLNTEAFF
TGTGCCAGTAGTACACAGTTGAACACTGAAGCTTTCTTT
>TRBJ2-3|.|TRBV5-5|.
CASSWTDVDTQYF
TGTGCCAGCAGTTGGACAGACGTAGATACGCAGTATTTT
>TRBJ1-2|few|TRBV5-1|.
CASSVGQVGGYTF
TGCGCCAGCAGCGTTGGCCAAGTAGGTGGCTACACCTTC
>TRBJ1-6|.|TRBV6-5|.
CASRGRYYNSPLHF
TGTGCCAGCAGAGGGCGATACTATAATTCACCCCTCCACTTT
>TRBJ2-3|.|TRBV2|.
CASSVWVSADTQYF
TGTGCCAGCAGTGTCTGGGTATCGGCAGATACGCAGTATTTT
>TRBJ2-1|.|TRBV7-9|TRBD1
CASSFARTGLYNEQFF
TGTGCCAGCAGCTTCGCCAGGACAGGGCTATACAATGAGCAGTTCTTC
>TRBJ1-3|.|TRBV7-2|.
CASSLGAALSGNTIYF
TGTGCCAGCAGCTTGGGGGCAGCTCTCTCTGGAAACACCATATATTTT
>TRBJ2-5|few|TRBV11-2|.
CASSLRETQYF
TGTGCCAGCAGCTTGCGAGAGACCCAGTACTTC
>TRBJ2-7|.|TRBV6-5|.
CASKGATYEQYF
TGTGCCAGCAAGGGAGCAACCTACGAGCAGTACTTC
>TRBJ2-5|.|TRBV5-1|TRBD2
CASSLALAGGRLYQETQYF
TGCGCCAGCAGCTTGGCACTAGCGGGGGGACGACTGTACCAAGAGACCCAGTACTTC
>TRBJ2-2|.|TRBV6-5|.
CASRTGTAGAGELFF
TGTGCCAGCCGGACAGGGACGGCGGGAGCCGGGGAGCTGTTTTTT
>TRBJ2-3|.|TRBV5-6|.
CASSLLAGLRVDTQYF
TGTGCCAGCAGCTTGCTGGCAGGGCTCAGGGTGGATACGCAGTATTTT
>TRBJ1-6|.|TRBV4-1|.
CASSQDKGRVLGSPLHF
TGCGCCAGCAGCCAAGACAAGGGTCGTGTTCTGGGTTCACCCCTCCACTTT
>TRBJ2-2|.|TRBV10-3|TRBD1
CAISGTGPNTGELFF
TGTGCCATATCGGGGACAGGGCCAAACACCGGGGAGCTGTTTTTT
>TRBJ1-5|.|TRBV10-3|.
CATKQVLGQPQHF
TGTGCCACGAAACAGGTTCTCGGTCAGCCCCAGCATTTT
>TRBJ2-7|.|TRBV6-5|.
CASSSPGEQYF
TGTGCCAGCAGTTCCCCAGGGGAGCAGTACTTC
>TRBJ2-1|.|TRBV5-1|.
CASGRDVGQFF
TGCGCCAGCGGCCGGGATGTTGGCCAGTTCTTC
>TRBJ2-7|.|TRBV2|.
CASRSYYEQYF
TGTGCCAGCAGGAGTTACTACGAGCAGTACTTC
>TRBJ2-6|.|TRBV7-6|TRBD1
CASSLQGAWSGANVLTF
TGTGCCAGCAGCCTACAGGGGGCTTGGTCTGGGGCCAACGTCCTGACTTTC
>TRBJ1-3|.|TRBV7-3|.
CASSPGAMGNTIYF
TGTGCCAGCAGCCCAGGGGCTATGGGAAACACCATATATTTT
>TRBJ2-3|.|TRBV11-2|TRBD1
CASSNRGTSTDTQYF
TGTGCCAGCAGCAACAGGGGAACTAGCACAGATACGCAGTATTTT
>TRBJ1-6|.|TRBV5-1|TRBD1
CASSLATGGSYNSPLHF
TGCGCCAGCAGCTTAGCGACAGGGGGCTCCTATAATTCACCCCTCCACTTT
>TRBJ2-5|.|TRBV13|.
CASSFLGSETQYF
TGTGCCAGCAGCTTTCTCGGGAGTGAGACCCAGTACTTC
>TRBJ1-4|.|TRBV2|.
CASRQGDHNEKLFF
TGTGCCAGCAGGCAGGGAGACCATAATGAAAAACTGTTTTTT
>TRBJ2-1|.|TRBV15|.
CATSRGGSSSYNEQFF
TGTGCCACCAGCAGAGGGGGCTCGAGCTCCTACAATGAGCAGTTCTTC
>TRBJ1-5|.|TRBV27|.
CASTTGSNQPQHF
TGTGCCAGCACCACGGGAAGCAATCAGCCCCAGCATTTT
>TRBJ2-2|.|TRBV2|.
CASSVVGGGTGELFF
TGTGCCAGCAGTGTGGTGGGAGGGGGCACCGGGGAGCTGTTTTTT
>TRBJ1-1|.|TRBV23-1|TRBD1
CASSPGRDRIILDTEAFF
TGCGCCAGCAGCCCTGGGAGGGACAGGATAATTTTAGACACTGAAGCTTTCTTT
>TRBJ2-7|.|TRBV6-5|.
CASRSRAPPEQYF
TGTGCCAGCAGGAGCCGGGCACCTCCTGAGCAGTACTTC
>TRBJ2-3|.|TRBV2|.
CASSQGSSTDTQYF
TGTGCCAGCAGCCAAGGGTCTAGCACAGATACGCAGTATTTT